The 16 T cell receptor beta chains presented below share a single source sample, sequenced in a study of PD-L1 blockade in urothelial cancer. The method was immunoSEQ multiplex PCR; TCRdb's version includes in-frame clones alone and lacks a portion of them. Of about 88,000 clones in the sample, more than 90% were seen once. The input for sequencing was PBMCs, taken around atezolizumab (anti-PD-L1) treatment. These receptors were collected from a man in his sixties with urothelial cancer.

The chain combines TRBV6-1 with TRBJ1-2; TRBD1 might be the D (5 bases). The CDR3 extends over 12 amino acids. In germline, CDR1 is MNHNS, CDR2 SASEGT. Trimming removed 3 bases from V and 5 bases from J, with 7 bases in between. DNA of the CDR3: TGTGCCAGCAGTGATTCAGGGTATGGCTACACCTTC. This gives the protein CASSDSGYGYTF.

This clone was recorded once. The chain couples TRBV19 to TRBJ2-2; 7 bases agree with TRBD2. V was pared by 3 bases and J by 6 bases, with 4 bases of the junction left unmatched. Germline CDR1 and CDR2: LNHDA and SQIVND (reference sequence). CDR3 size: 14 residues. CDR3 amino acids: CASSIGLVAGELFF. In nucleotides, the CDR3 is TGTGCCAGTAGTATTGGACTAGTAGCCGGGGAGCTGTTTTTT. Looking up the rest from reference TRBV19 and TRBJ2-2 gives the full variable domain: DGGITQSPKYLFRKEGQNVTLSCEQNLNHDAMYWYRQDPGQGLRLIYYSQIVNDFQKGDIAEGYSVSREKKESFPLTVTSAQKNPTAFYLCASSIGLVAGELFFGEGSRLTVL.

The chain employs TRBV19 and TRBJ2-3; D gene unclear. V shed 4 bases and J shed 8 bases, with 10 bases lying between them. From germline, CDR1 is LNHDA and CDR2 SQIVND (reference sequence). CDR3 length: 12 residues. This CDR3 reads CASSTARTTQYF. The CDR3 DNA reads TGTGCCAGTAGTACCGCGAGAACTACGCAGTATTTT.

The rearrangement uses TRBV19 and TRBJ1-1; 11 nucleotides line up with TRBD1. The CDR3 length is 15 residues. CDR1 and CDR2 from the germline V gene are LNHDA and SQIVND (reference sequence). V lost 1 base and J lost 4; bases outside the gene matches: 2. The CDR3 DNA is TGTGCCAGTAGTATAGGTGGACAGGGGGCCACTGAAGCTTTCTTT. This encodes CASSIGGQGATEAFF.

The rearrangement uses TRBV19 and TRBJ2-1, with 11 bases fitting TRBD2. With V trimmed by 5 bases and J by 2 bases, 2 bases remained unmatched. This CDR3 spans 15 amino acids. Looked up from germline, CDR1 is LNHDA and CDR2 is SQIVND (reference sequence). CDR3 DNA sequence: TGTGCCAGTAGTGTACTAGCGGGGGCCTACAATGAGCAGTTCTTC. Translation: CASSVLAGAYNEQFF.

The chain couples TRBV10-2 to TRBJ1-2; D remains unclear. Trimming took 3 bases from V and 0 from J, leaving 2 bases between them. Germline V lookup: CDR1 WSHSY, CDR2 SAAADI. This CDR3 has 12 residues. The CDR3 spells CASSDTNYGYTF. The CDR3 DNA reads as TGCGCCAGCAGTGACACTAACTATGGCTACACCTTC.

This chain joins TRBV2 and TRBJ1-6; tentative D call: TRBD1 (5 bases). This CDR3 is built from 13 residues. V lost 11 bases and J lost 10, with 18 bases in between. Looked up from germline, CDR1 is SNHLY and CDR2 is FYNNEI. The CDR3 nucleotides read TGTGCCGGACGGGGGGAGAGGTACTCACCCCTCCACTTT. This sequence encodes CAGRGERYSPLHF.

This chain joins TRBV28 and TRBJ2-3; the match to TRBD2 covers 7 bases. The CDR3 loop spans 18 amino acids. Germline trimming cut 3 bases from V and 0 bases from J; bases unmatched to any gene: 12. Germline V CDR1 and CDR2: MDHEN, SYDVKM. In DNA, the CDR3 is TGTGCCAGCAGTTTTAGGGCTAGCGGAGTTTCTAGCACAGATACGCAGTATTTT. Translation: CASSFRASGVSSTDTQYF.

The chain links TRBV5-4 to TRBJ2-1; D may be TRBD2 (7 bases). This CDR3 spans 16 amino acids. The V and J ends lost 0 bases and 5 bases respectively, with 15 bases between them. Germline CDR1 is SGHNT and CDR2 is YYREEE (reference sequence). CDR3 DNA: TGTGCCAGCAGCTTGGGCGGGGGCCCAGGGGACAATGAGCAGTTCTTC. Its protein product is CASSLGGGPGDNEQFF.

The chain couples TRBV28 to TRBJ1-2, with a possible D match to TRBD1 (5 bases). Germline CDR1 and CDR2: MDHEN and SYDVKM. The CDR3 is 15 amino acids. V lost 2 bases to trimming and J lost 3 bases, with 13 bases between them. The CDR3 DNA is TGTGCCAGCAGTTTACTCACAGGCGGGGACTATGGCTACACCTTC. As protein: CASSLLTGGDYGYTF.

This clone showed up just once. The V gene is TRBV30, the J gene TRBJ2-2; 7 bases fit TRBD2. This CDR3 is 14 amino acids long. J gave up 6 bases and V 3 bases, and 7 bases lay outside the gene matches. CDR1 is GTSNPN and CDR2 is SVGIG in the germline V gene (reference sequence). The CDR3 loop is CAWSLAAKSGELFF. The CDR3 DNA follows: TGTGCCTGGAGCCTAGCGGCAAAATCCGGGGAGCTGTTTTTT. The variable domain in full, completed from reference TRBV30 and TRBJ2-2, reads SQTIHQWPATLVQPVGSPLSLECTVEGTSNPNLYWYRQAAGRGLQLLFYSVGIGQISSEVPQNLSASRPQDRQFILSSKKLLLSDSGFYLCAWSLAAKSGELFFGEGSRLTVL.

A single count supports this clone. The chain joins TRBV30 to TRBJ1-2, with 8 bases aligning to TRBD1. The CDR3 has 11 residues. Per the germline V gene, CDR1 is GTSNPN and CDR2 is SVGIG (reference sequence). J lost 7 bases, V lost 3 bases, and 1 base had no gene match. The CDR3 sequence is CAWSDRGGYTF. For the CDR3, the DNA is TGTGCCTGGAGCGACAGGGGTGGCTACACCTTC.

V usage is TRBV6-6 and J usage is TRBJ2-7; TRBD1 matches at 10 bases. The CDR3 has 14 residues. The germline CDR1 and CDR2 sequences are MNHNY and SVGAGI (reference sequence). V shed 1 base and J 5 bases; nucleotides not matched to a gene: 2. CDR3 sequence (DNA): TGTGCCAGCAGTTACTTGGGGACAGGGGACGAGCAGTACTTC. Its translation: CASSYLGTGDEQYF.

The DNA of the CDR3 is TGTGCCAGCACCCGGACAGGGGGGAATCAGCCCCAGCATTTT. This translates into CASTRTGGNQPQHF. The chain joins TRBV5-8 to TRBJ1-5; 10 bases align to TRBD1. Germline V gene lookup returns CDR1 SGHTS and CDR2 YDEGEE. The CDR3 runs 14 residues. With 6 bases clipped from V and 4 bases from J, the junction kept 4 bases outside the gene matches.

The gene calls are TRBV4-3 and TRBJ1-6, with D possibly matching TRBD1 (6 bases). This CDR3 region has 15 residues. From germline, CDR1 is LGHNA and CDR2 YSLEER. V lost 1 base, J lost 7 bases, and 11 bases lay in between. The CDR3 here is CASSQVTQGNSPLHF. CDR3 DNA: TGCGCCAGCAGCCAAGTTACACAGGGAAATTCACCCCTCCACTTT.

This clone has only one observation. The CDR3 DNA follows: TGTGCCAGCAGCTTAGGTGGAGCGGGGGTTAGGGAGCAGTACTTC. Translation gives CASSLGGAGVREQYF. The chain joins TRBV7-2 to TRBJ2-7; 8 bases are shared with TRBD2. This CDR3 contains 15 residues. Trimming cost V 1 base and J 7 bases; bases outside gene matches: 9. From germline, CDR1 is SGHTA and CDR2 FQGNSA.